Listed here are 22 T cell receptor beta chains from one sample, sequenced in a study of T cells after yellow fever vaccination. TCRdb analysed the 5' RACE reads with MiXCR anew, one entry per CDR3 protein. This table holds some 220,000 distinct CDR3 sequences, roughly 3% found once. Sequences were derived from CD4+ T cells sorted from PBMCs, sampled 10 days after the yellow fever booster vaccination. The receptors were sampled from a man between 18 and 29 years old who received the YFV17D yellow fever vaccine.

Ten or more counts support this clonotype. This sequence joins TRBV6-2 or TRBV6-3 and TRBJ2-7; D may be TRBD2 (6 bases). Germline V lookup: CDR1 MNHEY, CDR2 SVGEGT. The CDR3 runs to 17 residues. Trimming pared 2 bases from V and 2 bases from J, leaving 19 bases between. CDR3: CASSYPFGLRSTYEQYF. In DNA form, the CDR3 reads TGTGCCAGCAGTTACCCATTCGGACTACGAAGCACCTACGAGCAGTACTTC.

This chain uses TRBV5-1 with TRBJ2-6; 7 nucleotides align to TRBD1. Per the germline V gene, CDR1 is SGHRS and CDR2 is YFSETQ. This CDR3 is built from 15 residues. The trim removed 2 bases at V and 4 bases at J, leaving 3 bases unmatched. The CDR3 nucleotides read TGCGCCAGCAGCTTTGGACAGGCCGGGGCCAACGTCCTGACTTTC. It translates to CASSFGQAGANVLTF.

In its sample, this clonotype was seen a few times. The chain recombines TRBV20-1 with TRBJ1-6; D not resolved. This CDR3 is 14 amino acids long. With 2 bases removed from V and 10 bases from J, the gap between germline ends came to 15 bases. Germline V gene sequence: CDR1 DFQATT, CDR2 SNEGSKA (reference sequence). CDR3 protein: CSARMGYSRSPLHF. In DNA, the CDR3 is TGCAGTGCTAGAATGGGATACTCCCGGTCACCCCTCCACTTT.

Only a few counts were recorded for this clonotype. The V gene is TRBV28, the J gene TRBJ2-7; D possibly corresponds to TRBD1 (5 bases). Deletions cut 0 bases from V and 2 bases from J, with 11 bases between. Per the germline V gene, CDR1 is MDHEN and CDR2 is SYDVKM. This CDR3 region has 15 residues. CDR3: CASSLWVTGAYEQYF. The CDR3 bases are TGTGCCAGCAGTTTATGGGTTACAGGAGCCTACGAGCAGTACTTC.

In DNA, the CDR3 is TGTGCCAGCAGCATCGCCGTCTATGGCTACACCTTC. This encodes CASSIAVYGYTF. V is TRBV12-3 or TRBV12-4 and J is TRBJ1-2; unclear D gene. The CDR3 spans 12 residues. The V end lost 6 bases, the J end lost 4 bases, and 9 bases lay between the germline ends.

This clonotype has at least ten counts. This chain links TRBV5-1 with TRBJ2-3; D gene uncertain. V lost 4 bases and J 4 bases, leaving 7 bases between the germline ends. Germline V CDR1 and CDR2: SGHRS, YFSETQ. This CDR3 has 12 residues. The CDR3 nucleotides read TGCGCCAGCAGCCCGTGGGCAGATACGCAGTATTTT. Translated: CASSPWADTQYF.

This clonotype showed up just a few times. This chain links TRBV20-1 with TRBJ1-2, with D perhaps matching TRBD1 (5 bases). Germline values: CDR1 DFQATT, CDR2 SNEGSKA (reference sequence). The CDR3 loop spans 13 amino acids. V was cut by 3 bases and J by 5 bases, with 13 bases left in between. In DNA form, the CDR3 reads TGCAGTGCTAGTTTGACAGCTTTTTATGGCTACACCTTC. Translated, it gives CSASLTAFYGYTF.

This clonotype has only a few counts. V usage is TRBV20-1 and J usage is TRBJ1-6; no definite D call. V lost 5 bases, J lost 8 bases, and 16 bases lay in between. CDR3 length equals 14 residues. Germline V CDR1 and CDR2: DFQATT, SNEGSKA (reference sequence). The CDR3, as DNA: TGCAGTGCTTCAACGGGAGGGCACGATTCACCCCTCCACTTT. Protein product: CSASTGGHDSPLHF.

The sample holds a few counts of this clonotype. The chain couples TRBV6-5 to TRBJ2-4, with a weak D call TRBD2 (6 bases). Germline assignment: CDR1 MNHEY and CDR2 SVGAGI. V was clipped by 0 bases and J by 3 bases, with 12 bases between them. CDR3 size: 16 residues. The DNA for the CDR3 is TGTGCCAGCAGTTACTCGTTCACCGGGGGCAAAAACATTCAGTACTTC. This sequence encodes CASSYSFTGGKNIQYF.

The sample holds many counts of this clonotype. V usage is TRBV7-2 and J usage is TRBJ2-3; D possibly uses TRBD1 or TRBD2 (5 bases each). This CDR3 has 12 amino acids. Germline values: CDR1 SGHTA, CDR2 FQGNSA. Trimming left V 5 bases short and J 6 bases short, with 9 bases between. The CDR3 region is CASSQWGDTQYF. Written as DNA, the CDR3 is TGTGCCAGCAGCCAATGGGGGGATACGCAGTATTTT.

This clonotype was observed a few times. The CDR3 DNA reads as TGTGCCAGCAGCCAAGATAGGGGGTGGAGTTCACCCCTCCACTTT. It translates to CASSQDRGWSSPLHF. This chain uses TRBV3-1 with TRBJ1-6; a possible D gene is TRBD1 (6 bases). CDR3 size: 15 residues. CDR1 LGHDT and CDR2 YNNKEL come from the germline V gene (reference sequence). The V end lost 0 bases, the J end lost 9 bases, and 12 bases lay between the germline ends.

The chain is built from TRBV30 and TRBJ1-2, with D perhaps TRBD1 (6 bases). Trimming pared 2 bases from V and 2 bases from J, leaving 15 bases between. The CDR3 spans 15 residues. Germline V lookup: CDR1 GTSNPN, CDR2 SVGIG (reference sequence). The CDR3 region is CAWSPSGGPNYGYTF. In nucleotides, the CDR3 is TGTGCCTGGAGTCCAAGTGGGGGGCCCAACTATGGCTACACCTTC.

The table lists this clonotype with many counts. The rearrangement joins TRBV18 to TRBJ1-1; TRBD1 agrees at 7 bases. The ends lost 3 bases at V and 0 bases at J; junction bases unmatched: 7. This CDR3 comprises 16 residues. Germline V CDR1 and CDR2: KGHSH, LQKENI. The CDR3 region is CASSPWDSLMNTEAFF. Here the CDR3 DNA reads TGTGCCAGCTCACCCTGGGACAGCCTCATGAACACTGAAGCTTTCTTT.

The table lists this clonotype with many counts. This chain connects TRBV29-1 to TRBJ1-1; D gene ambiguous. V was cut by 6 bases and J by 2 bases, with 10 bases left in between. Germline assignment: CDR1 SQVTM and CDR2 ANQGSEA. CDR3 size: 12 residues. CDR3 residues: CSVNNRNTEAFF. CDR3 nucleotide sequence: TGCAGCGTAAATAACAGAAACACTGAAGCTTTCTTT.

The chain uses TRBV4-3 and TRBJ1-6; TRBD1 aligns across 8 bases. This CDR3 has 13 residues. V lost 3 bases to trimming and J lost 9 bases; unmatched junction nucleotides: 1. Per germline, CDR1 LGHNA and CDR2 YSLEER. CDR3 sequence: CASSQGTGSPLHF. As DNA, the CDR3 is TGCGCCAGCAGCCAGGGGACAGGTTCACCCCTCCACTTT.

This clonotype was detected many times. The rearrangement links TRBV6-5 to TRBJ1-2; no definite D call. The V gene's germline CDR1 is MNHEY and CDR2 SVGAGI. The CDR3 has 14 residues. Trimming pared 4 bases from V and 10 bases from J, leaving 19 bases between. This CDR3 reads CASSSRSGNKAYTF. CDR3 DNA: TGTGCCAGCAGTTCACGGAGCGGGAACAAGGCCTACACCTTC.

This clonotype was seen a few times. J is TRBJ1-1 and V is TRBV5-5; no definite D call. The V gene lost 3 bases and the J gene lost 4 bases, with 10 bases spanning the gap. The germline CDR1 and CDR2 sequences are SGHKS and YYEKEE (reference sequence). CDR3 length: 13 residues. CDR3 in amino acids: CASSSRWGTEAFF. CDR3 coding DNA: TGTGCCAGCAGCTCCCGTTGGGGCACTGAAGCTTTCTTT. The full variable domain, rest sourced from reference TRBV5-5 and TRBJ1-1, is DAGVTQSPTHLIKTRGQQVTLRCSPISGHKSVSWYQQVLGQGPQFIFQYYEKEERGRGNFPDRFSARQFPNYSSELNVNALLLGDSALYLCASSSRWGTEAFFGQGTRLTVV.

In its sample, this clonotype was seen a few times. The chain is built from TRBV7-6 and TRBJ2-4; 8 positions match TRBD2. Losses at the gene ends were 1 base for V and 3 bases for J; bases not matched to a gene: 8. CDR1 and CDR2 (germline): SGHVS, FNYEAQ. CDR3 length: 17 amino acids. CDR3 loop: CASSLGALRGVKNIQYF. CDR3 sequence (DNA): TGTGCCAGCAGCTTAGGGGCCTTGCGGGGGGTCAAAAACATTCAGTACTTC.

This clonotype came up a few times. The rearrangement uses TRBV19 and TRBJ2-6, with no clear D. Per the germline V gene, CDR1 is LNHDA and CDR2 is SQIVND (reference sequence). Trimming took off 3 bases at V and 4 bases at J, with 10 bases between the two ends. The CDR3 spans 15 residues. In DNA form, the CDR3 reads TGTGCCAGTAGTATGTTGGGTGCCGGGGCCAACGTCCTGACTTTC. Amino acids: CASSMLGAGANVLTF.

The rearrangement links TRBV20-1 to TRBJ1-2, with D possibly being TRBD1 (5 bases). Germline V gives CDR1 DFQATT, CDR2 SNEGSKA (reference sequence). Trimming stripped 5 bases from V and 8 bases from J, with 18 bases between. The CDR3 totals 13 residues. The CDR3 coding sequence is TGCAGTGCTGTGGACATCGCCTGGGGAGGCTACACCTTC. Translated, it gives CSAVDIAWGGYTF.

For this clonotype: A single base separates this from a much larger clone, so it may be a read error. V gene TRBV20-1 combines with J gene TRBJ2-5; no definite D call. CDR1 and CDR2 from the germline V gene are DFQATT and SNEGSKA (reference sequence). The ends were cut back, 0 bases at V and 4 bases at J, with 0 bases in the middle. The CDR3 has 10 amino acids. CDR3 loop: CSAREETQYF. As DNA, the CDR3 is TGCAGTGCTAGAGAAGAGACCCAGTACTTC.

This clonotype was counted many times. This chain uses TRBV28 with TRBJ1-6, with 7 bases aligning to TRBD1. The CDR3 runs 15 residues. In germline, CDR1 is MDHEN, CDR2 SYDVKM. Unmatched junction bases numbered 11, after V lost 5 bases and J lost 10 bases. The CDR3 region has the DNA TGTGCCAGCAGTCGATCGACAGGGCGGGGCTCACCCCTCCACTTT. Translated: CASSRSTGRGSPLHF.